The 25 T cell receptor beta chains listed next were all sequenced from one sample in a study of blood T cell repertoires in COVID-19 (dated by TCRdb to the early 2020s). Libraries were made using the immunoSEQ multiplex PCR assay. Entries here come from immuneACCESS through TCRdb and include only in-frame sequences with V and J called. Some clones fail to appear in such tables; in the studies checked, an unresolved V gene covers under half of the shortfall, and the cause of the remainder is unknown. Present in this sample are some 230,000 clones, around 82% of which were seen just once. The ten largest clones capture approximately 2.9% of the sample. Sequenced input: peripheral blood. These receptors were taken from a woman in her 30s who had recovered from COVID-19.

This clone came up a few times. V and J are TRBV9 and TRBJ1-2; D uncertain. Germline V gene lookup returns CDR1 SGDLS and CDR2 YYNGEE. The CDR3 runs 13 residues. V lost 4 bases, J lost 3 bases, and 10 bases lay in between. The CDR3 DNA is TGTGCCAGCAGCCTCCAGGCGCACTATGGCTACACCTTC. It specifies CASSLQAHYGYTF.

The rearrangement uses TRBV4-1 and TRBJ2-4; TRBD2 agrees at 9 bases. Trimming cost V 0 bases and J 0 bases; bases outside gene matches: 6. The CDR3 is 18 amino acids. The germline V gene encodes CDR1 MGHRA and CDR2 YSYEKL. The CDR3: CASSQEPLAGLAKNIQYF. In nucleotides, the CDR3 is TGCGCCAGCAGCCAAGAGCCACTAGCGGGCTTAGCCAAAAACATTCAGTACTTC.

V is TRBV27 and J is TRBJ1-4; a weak D match, TRBD1 (5 bases). V was cut by 5 bases and J by 2 bases, with 18 bases left in between. The germline V gene encodes CDR1 MNHEY and CDR2 SMNVEV (reference sequence). This CDR3 region has 17 residues. The CDR3 here is CASSPGRRGGTNEKLFF. CDR3 in DNA: TGTGCCAGCAGTCCCGGAAGGAGGGGAGGGACTAATGAAAAACTGTTTTTT. Full variable domain (rest looked up from reference TRBV27 and TRBJ1-4): EAQVTQNPRYLITVTGKKLTVTCSQNMNHEYMSWYRQDPGLGLRQIYYSMNVEVTDKGDVPEGYKVSRKEKRNFPLILESPSPNQTSLYFCASSPGRRGGTNEKLFFGSGTQLSVL.

The chain combines TRBV14 with TRBJ2-1, with a tentative D call TRBD2 (6 bases). CDR1 and CDR2 from the germline V gene are SGHDN and FVKESK. The V gene lost 1 base and the J gene lost 9 bases, with 19 bases spanning the gap. The CDR3 sequence is 16 residues long. CDR3 in amino acids: CASSQGSGTVLFEQFF. The CDR3 region has the DNA TGTGCCAGCAGCCAAGGTTCCGGGACTGTCCTCTTTGAGCAGTTCTTC.

The rearrangement uses TRBV28 and TRBJ1-2, with 7 nucleotides matching TRBD1. The length of the CDR3 is 16 residues. V lost 3 bases and J lost 1; bases outside the gene matches: 8. Germline V CDR1 and CDR2: MDHEN, SYDVKM. The CDR3 is CASSFSRTGLNYGYTF. CDR3 in DNA: TGTGCCAGCAGTTTCTCTCGGACAGGACTTAACTATGGCTACACCTTC.

The rearrangement links TRBV19 to TRBJ1-4, with unresolved D. This CDR3 region has 13 residues. Trimming removed 5 bases from V and 8 bases from J, with 12 bases in between. Germline V gene sequence: CDR1 LNHDA, CDR2 SQIVND (reference sequence). CDR3 amino acids: CASSENGGEKLFF. The CDR3 region has the DNA TGTGCCAGTAGTGAGAACGGCGGGGAAAAACTGTTTTTT.

The V call is TRBV28, the J call TRBJ1-1, with D tentatively TRBD1 (6 bases). The germline gives CDR1 MDHEN, CDR2 SYDVKM. The CDR3 sequence is 12 residues long. The V end was cut by 6 bases, the J end by 5 bases, with 10 bases between. CDR3 in DNA: TGTGCCAGCAGCACAGGGTCTACTGAAGCTTTCTTT. Protein product: CASSTGSTEAFF.

The chain couples TRBV5-4 to TRBJ2-7, with D possibly being TRBD2 (5 bases). Germline assignment: CDR1 SGHNT and CDR2 YYREEE (reference sequence). V was clipped by 0 bases and J by 7 bases, with 14 bases between them. This CDR3 is 14 amino acids long. The CDR3 DNA is TGTGCCAGCAGCTTGGCGCTAGCTCCTCGAGAGCAGTACTTC. The encoded protein is CASSLALAPREQYF.

The J gene is TRBJ2-5, the V gene TRBV6-5; D remains ambiguous. The V and J ends lost 6 bases and 7 bases respectively, with 21 bases between them. CDR3 length: 15 amino acids. Germline V gene lookup returns CDR1 MNHEY and CDR2 SVGAGI. CDR3 amino acids: CASRHPGYPKGTQYF. The DNA of the CDR3 is TGTGCCAGCAGGCACCCAGGCTATCCCAAAGGGACCCAGTACTTC.

The chain links TRBV5-4 to TRBJ2-1, with a tentative D call TRBD2 (5 bases). The V and J ends lost 3 bases and 10 bases respectively, with 11 bases between them. The CDR3 extends over 12 amino acids. Per the germline V gene, CDR1 is SGHNT and CDR2 is YYREEE (reference sequence). The CDR3 nucleotides are TGTGCCAGCAGCTCATGGACTGGGGAGCAGTTCTTC. Residues: CASSSWTGEQFF. Using reference TRBV5-4 and TRBJ2-1 for the parts outside the CDR3, the full variable domain is ETGVTQSPTHLIKTRGQQVTLRCSSQSGHNTVSWYQQALGQGPQFIFQYYREEENGRGNFPPRFSGLQFPNYSSELNVNALELDDSALYLCASSSWTGEQFFGPGTRLTVL.

A few counts support this clone. The V gene is TRBV12-3 or TRBV12-4, the J gene TRBJ1-1; 8 bases fit TRBD1. The CDR3 is 13 amino acids. The trim removed 6 bases at V and 10 bases at J, leaving 10 bases unmatched. The CDR3 sequence: CASRATGAAAAFF. The CDR3 coding sequence is TGTGCCAGCAGGGCGACAGGGGCCGCGGCAGCTTTCTTT.

This clone was recorded a few times. This sequence joins TRBV11-3 and TRBJ2-3; 14 bases agree with TRBD2. The germline V gene has CDR1 SGHNT and CDR2 YENEEA. V lost 1 base to trimming and J lost 3 bases; unmatched junction nucleotides: 3. The CDR3 is 17 residues long. CDR3 sequence: CASSLGGLAGATDTQYF. Here the CDR3 DNA reads TGTGCCAGCAGCTTAGGGGGACTAGCGGGAGCAACAGATACGCAGTATTTT.

The CDR3 loop reads CASTGAGLVYGYTF. As DNA, the CDR3 is TGTGCCAGTACGGGGGCAGGACTAGTCTATGGCTACACCTTC. The chain couples TRBV19 to TRBJ1-2; D perhaps matches TRBD1 (6 bases). CDR3 length: 14 residues. Trimming pared 7 bases from V and 4 bases from J, leaving 16 bases between. Germline values: CDR1 LNHDA, CDR2 SQIVND (reference sequence).

The chain combines TRBV3-1 (or the pseudogene TRBV3-2) with TRBJ2-5; possibly TRBD2 for D (5 bases). The CDR3 length is 14 residues. V lost 2 bases and J 1 base, leaving 8 bases between the germline ends. Germline V gene lookup returns CDR1 LGHDT and CDR2 YNNKEL (reference sequence). The CDR3 protein is CASSQIRGQETQYF. CDR3 sequence (DNA): TGTGCCAGCAGCCAAATACGGGGCCAAGAGACCCAGTACTTC.

This chain links TRBV2 with TRBJ1-3; D gene ambiguous. Deletions cut 7 bases from V and 0 bases from J, with 13 bases between. The CDR3 length is 15 residues. Germline CDR1 is SNHLY and CDR2 is FYNNEI. The CDR3 bases are TGTGCCAGCATTCACAGCTTCCTCTCTGGAAACACCATATATTTT. It codes for CASIHSFLSGNTIYF.

This clone has a handful of counts. The rearrangement joins TRBV28 to TRBJ1-2; D gene unclear. The CDR3 loop spans 14 amino acids. Between the trimmed V and J ends, which lost 4 bases and 7 bases, there was a span of 16 bases. Germline-derived CDR1 and CDR2 are MDHEN and SYDVKM. The CDR3 sequence is CASSWTTQAGGYTF. CDR3 nucleotides: TGTGCCAGCAGTTGGACGACGCAGGCGGGTGGCTACACCTTC.

The chain uses TRBV5-4 and TRBJ2-1; no reliable D call. Germline V gives CDR1 SGHNT, CDR2 YYREEE (reference sequence). CDR3 length: 12 residues. V lost 0 bases, J lost 8 bases, and 6 bases lay in between. In DNA, the CDR3 is TGTGCCAGCAGCTTGGGCGTCGATGAGCAGTTCTTC. Amino acids: CASSLGVDEQFF.

Many counts were recorded for this clone. The chain carries TRBV5-5 and TRBJ1-6; 10 bases match TRBD1. Germline V CDR1 and CDR2: SGHKS, YYEKEE (reference sequence). This CDR3 contains 18 residues. Unmatched junction bases numbered 14, after V lost 4 bases and J lost 7 bases. For the CDR3, the DNA is TGTGCCAGCAGCCCTTACCCGACAGGGGGCGCTGAAAATTCACCCCTCCACTTT. Protein sequence: CASSPYPTGGAENSPLHF.

The rearrangement uses TRBV6-5 and TRBJ1-6; 7 bases agree with TRBD1. The trim removed 2 bases at V and 8 bases at J, leaving 3 bases unmatched. The CDR3 consists of 14 residues. In germline, CDR1 is MNHEY, CDR2 SVGAGI. The CDR3 bases are TGTGCCAGCAGTTACGACAGGGTAGATTCACCCCTCCACTTT. This translates into CASSYDRVDSPLHF.

The V and J genes are TRBV7-9 and TRBJ1-6; possible D gene TRBD1, 5 bases. Trimming pared 2 bases from V and 8 bases from J, leaving 10 bases between. The CDR3 is made up of 14 amino acids. Germline V gene sequence: CDR1 SEHNR, CDR2 FQNEAQ (reference sequence). The CDR3 is CASSLKGAHSPLHF. The DNA for the CDR3 is TGTGCCAGCAGCTTAAAAGGGGCGCATTCACCCCTCCACTTT.

The chain is built from TRBV24-1 and TRBJ2-6; 8 bases match TRBD1. Trimming cost V 3 bases and J 4 bases; bases outside gene matches: 4. The length of the CDR3 is 16 residues. CDR1 and CDR2 (germline): KGHDR, SFDVKD. The CDR3 DNA follows: TGTGCCACCAGTGATCGGACAGGGTCAGGGGCCAACGTCCTGACTTTC. This translates into CATSDRTGSGANVLTF.

The chain couples TRBV25-1 to TRBJ2-5; D might be TRBD1 (6 bases). The CDR3 spans 15 residues. Looked up from germline, CDR1 is MGHDK and CDR2 is SYGVNS. V gave up 4 bases and J gave up 8 bases, with 20 bases separating them. CDR3 region: CASSGNRVRIETQYF. The CDR3 bases are TGTGCCAGCAGTGGGAACAGGGTGCGGATTGAAACCCAGTACTTC.

The chain has TRBV6-1 and TRBJ1-5; D perhaps matches TRBD1 (5 bases). The ends were cut back, 2 bases at V and 5 bases at J, with 10 bases in the middle. Germline assignment: CDR1 MNHNS and CDR2 SASEGT. The CDR3 length is 14 residues. The CDR3 bases are TGTGCCAGCAGTGAAATCAGGGAGGATCAGCCCCAGCATTTT. Translation gives CASSEIREDQPQHF.

V and J are TRBV27 and TRBJ2-7; TRBD1 matches 9 bases. The CDR3 consists of 14 residues. The V and J ends lost 6 bases and 1 base, in that order; junction bases with no gene match: 4. CDR1 and CDR2 (germline): MNHEY, SMNVEV (reference sequence). CDR3 sequence (DNA): TGTGCCAGCAGACCGGGACAGGGATCCTACGAGCAGTACTTC. It is translated as CASRPGQGSYEQYF.

The rearrangement links TRBV3-1 (or the pseudogene TRBV3-2) to TRBJ1-6; D remains unclear. The ends were cut back, 1 base at V and 4 bases at J, with 11 bases in the middle. Germline V gives CDR1 LGHDT, CDR2 YNNKEL (reference sequence). CDR3 size: 16 residues. Written as DNA, the CDR3 is TGTGCCAGCAGCCAAGGACTAACGGGTTATAATTCACCCCTCCACTTT. The encoded protein is CASSQGLTGYNSPLHF.